The next 11 T cell receptor beta chains were all read from a single sample in a study of regulatory T cells in long-lasting Graves disease. Described time point: persistent/refractory GD, antithyroid drugs over 5 years with positive TRAb. Researchers made the TCR library from RNA that was extracted from PBMCs. CDR3-region Arm-PCR and iRepertoire HTBI primers produced the TCR beta libraries. TCRdb re-called the multiplex PCR reads with MiXCR, one entry per CDR3 protein. The sample has about 450,000 distinct CDR3 sequences, around 20% seen once; the top ten hold roughly 30%. The sample was peripheral blood mononuclear cells (PBMCs), taken when the disease was refractory, from a patient treated with antithyroid drugs. The source is a female donor with Graves disease.

This clonotype was counted ten times or more. The rearrangement uses TRBV6-1 and TRBJ1-5; tentative D call: TRBD1 (5 bases). V gave up 5 bases and J gave up 4 bases, with 21 bases separating them. The CDR3 runs 17 residues. CDR1 is MNHNS, CDR2 SASEGT, per germline. This chain's CDR3 is CASSQRRGSALNQPQHF. CDR3 bases: TGTGCCAGCAGTCAACGACGGGGCTCGGCCTTGAATCAGCCCCAGCATTTT.

This clonotype was detected ten times or more. J is TRBJ1-1 and V is TRBV3-1; the D is unclear. Germline CDR1 is LGHDT and CDR2 is YNNKEL (reference sequence). Trimming removed 2 bases from V and 8 bases from J, with 12 bases in between. This CDR3 is built from 13 residues. The CDR3 here is CASSQTEVGEAFF. Here the CDR3 DNA reads TGTGCCAGCAGCCAAACGGAGGTAGGCGAAGCTTTCTTT.

The chain has TRBV3-1 and TRBJ2-7; tentative D call: TRBD2 (6 bases). The CDR3 totals 16 residues. CDR1 is LGHDT, CDR2 YNNKEL, per germline (reference sequence). V was trimmed by 1 base and J by 3 bases, leaving 16 bases between them. The chain's CDR3 is CASSQAYGGRDYEQYF. The CDR3 DNA sequence: TGTGCCAGCAGCCAAGCTTACGGGGGTCGGGACTACGAGCAGTACTTC.

The chain uses TRBV6-2 or TRBV6-3 and TRBJ2-5; D possibly corresponds to TRBD2 (6 bases). Germline loops: CDR1 MNHEY, CDR2 SVGEGT. CDR3 length equals 14 residues. V was shortened by 4 bases and J by 5 bases, with 14 bases between the two germline ends. This CDR3 reads CASSFYGRMETQYF. CDR3 coding DNA: TGTGCCAGCAGTTTCTACGGGAGAATGGAGACCCAGTACTTC.

The CDR3 spells CSVAGTGGALNTGELFF. CDR3 DNA sequence: TGCAGCGTGGCCGGGACAGGGGGCGCTTTGAACACCGGGGAGCTGTTTTTT. V usage is TRBV29-1 and J usage is TRBJ2-2; 12 nucleotides match TRBD1. Germline CDR1 is SQVTM and CDR2 is ANQGSEA. The CDR3 is 17 amino acids. V was clipped by 6 bases and J by 1 base; unmatched bases: 9.

This clonotype occurred many times. The chain employs TRBV27 and TRBJ2-7, with D possibly being TRBD1 (5 bases). The CDR3 is 12 amino acids. Trimming stripped 4 bases from V and 4 bases from J, with 8 bases between. In germline, CDR1 is MNHEY, CDR2 SMNVEV (reference sequence). The CDR3, as DNA: TGTGCCAGCAGTTCGAGACAGTACGAGCAGTACTTC. Translated, it gives CASSSRQYEQYF.

This clonotype was counted ten times or more. This chain joins TRBV6-1 and TRBJ2-5, with 7 bases identical to TRBD2. After removal of 7 bases from V and 3 bases from J, the junction contained 5 bases not matched to a gene. The CDR3 is 13 residues long. CDR1 and CDR2 from the germline V gene are MNHNS and SASEGT. CDR3 sequence: CASNGLGEETQYF. CDR3 nucleotide sequence: TGTGCCAGCAACGGACTAGGTGAAGAGACCCAGTACTTC.

The table lists this clonotype with a few counts. The V and J genes are TRBV6-1 and TRBJ1-5; possible D gene TRBD1, 6 bases. The germline V and J ends were trimmed by 6 bases and 2 bases, with 11 bases remaining between them. CDR1 and CDR2 from the germline V gene are MNHNS and SASEGT. This CDR3 has 14 residues. This chain's CDR3 is CASSGTIGNQPQHF. The CDR3 DNA reads TGTGCCAGCAGCGGGACAATTGGCAATCAGCCCCAGCATTTT.

This clonotype occurred many times. The chain links TRBV2 to TRBJ1-2, with D uncertain. The V gene lost 4 bases and the J gene lost 4 bases, with 13 bases spanning the gap. CDR3 length: 14 residues. Germline CDR1 SNHLY, CDR2 FYNNEI. The CDR3 loop reads CASSVGREGYGYTF. CDR3 nucleotide sequence: TGTGCCAGCAGTGTAGGTAGGGAAGGCTATGGCTACACCTTC.

This clonotype was recorded once. The genes are TRBV28 and TRBJ1-3; D might be TRBD1 (6 bases). The CDR3 loop spans 14 amino acids. Trimming removed 10 bases at V and 8 bases at J, with 21 bases between. CDR1 MDHEN and CDR2 SYDVKM come from the germline V gene. The DNA for the CDR3 is TGTGCCAACAGCCTCAGGGGTGGAATAGACACCATATATTTT. Amino acids: CANSLRGGIDTIYF.

This clonotype was detected ten times or more. V and J are TRBV7-2 and TRBJ2-7; 9 bases map to TRBD2. Germline V gene data show CDR1 as SGHTA and CDR2 as FQGNSA. V shed 0 bases, J shed 4 bases, and the junction held 16 bases outside the gene matches. This CDR3 is 19 amino acids long. The CDR3 sequence: CASSLAGAAGTSNIYEQYF. As DNA, the CDR3 is TGTGCCAGCAGCTTAGCTGGGGCGGCCGGGACTAGCAATATATACGAGCAGTACTTC.